This T cell receptor beta chain derives from a study of cytomegalovirus exposure and HLA in healthy donors. Study-wide results and limits: Later examination showed HLA-associated TCR beta chains had greater clonal expansion than equally common others.

Note on this clone: Its antigen is undetermined.

The V gene lost 2 bases and the J gene lost 0 bases, with 8 bases spanning the gap. CDR1 SGHRS and CDR2 YFSETQ come from the germline V gene. The CDR3 runs 14 residues. The PCR had 60 Vbeta and 13 Jbeta primers. The table came from immunoSEQ multiplex PCR; TCRdb's copy has only in-frame clones and leaves some out. The sample consists of around 150,000 clones, about 85% of them appearing once. Sequenced sample: PBMCs. The receptor's source is a human donor in good health. This sequence joins TRBV5-1 and TRBJ1-1; a weak D match, TRBD1 (5 bases). This chain's CDR3 is CASSFSQVNTEAFF. The CDR3 bases are TGCGCCAGCAGCTTTTCACAGGTGAACACTGAAGCTTTCTTT.